Presented here are 18 T cell receptor beta chains from one specimen sequenced in a study of T cell changes during pregnancy in multiple sclerosis. The repertoire was sequenced with immunoSEQ multiplex PCR; TCRdb's copy has only in-frame clones and lacks some. The data show around 30,000 clones, about 88% seen once. This material consisted of CD8+ T cells from peripheral blood mononuclear cells, taken in the second trimester of pregnancy. Receptor source: a female donor with multiple sclerosis, enrolled in a pregnancy study.

The V gene is TRBV5-1, the J gene TRBJ1-2; tentatively, D is TRBD1 (6 bases). The V gene's germline CDR1 is SGHRS and CDR2 YFSETQ. V shed 3 bases and J shed 5 bases, with 17 bases lying between them. The CDR3 extends over 15 amino acids. Here the CDR3 DNA reads TGCGCCAGCAGCTACGGACAGTCGGGTTCGTATGGCTACACCTTC. This translates into CASSYGQSGSYGYTF.

The chain combines TRBV28 with TRBJ1-1, with a weak D call TRBD1 (6 bases). The CDR3 runs 16 residues. V lost 8 bases to trimming and J lost 0 bases, with 19 bases between them. CDR1 and CDR2 from the germline V gene are MDHEN and SYDVKM. CDR3 loop: CASGNFPTGMNTEAFF. Written as DNA, the CDR3 is TGTGCCAGCGGAAATTTTCCTACAGGGATGAACACTGAAGCTTTCTTT.

This clone was found once. The chain is built from TRBV5-6 and TRBJ2-6; TRBD1 matches at 8 bases. From germline, CDR1 is SGHDT and CDR2 YYEEEE. Trimming cost V 4 bases and J 2 bases; bases outside gene matches: 5. The CDR3 totals 16 residues. CDR3 protein: CASSTDRAAGANVLTF. DNA for the CDR3: TGTGCCAGCAGCACGGACAGGGCTGCTGGGGCCAACGTCCTGACTTTC.

The chain carries TRBV27 and TRBJ1-2; 7 positions agree with TRBD1. Losses at the gene ends were 5 bases for V and 3 bases for J; bases not matched to a gene: 12. Germline loops: CDR1 MNHEY, CDR2 SMNVEV (reference sequence). The CDR3 length is 16 residues. The CDR3 DNA follows: TGTGCCAGCAGTCACTACGCCGGGACAGAAGACTATGGCTACACCTTC. Its protein is CASSHYAGTEDYGYTF.

The V call is TRBV7-9, the J call TRBJ2-5; 12 bases align to TRBD2. Germline V gene lookup returns CDR1 SEHNR and CDR2 FQNEAQ (reference sequence). V was clipped by 5 bases and J by 2 bases; unmatched bases: 9. CDR3 size: 17 residues. CDR3 nucleotides: TGTGCCAGCAGCCCTCTGACTAGCGGGAGTTTTCAAGAGACCCAGTACTTC. This encodes CASSPLTSGSFQETQYF.

The chain combines TRBV20-1 with TRBJ2-1; D may be TRBD2 (5 bases). The CDR3 extends over 11 amino acids. Germline CDR1 DFQATT, CDR2 SNEGSKA (reference sequence). Trimming stripped 4 bases from V and 11 bases from J, with 12 bases between. CDR3 sequence: CSAKEVAQQFF. The DNA of the CDR3 is TGCAGTGCTAAGGAGGTGGCTCAGCAGTTCTTC.

The CDR3 loop is CASNPYSNQPQHF. CDR3 nucleotides: TGTGCCAGCAACCCCTATAGCAATCAGCCCCAGCATTTT. V is TRBV2 and J is TRBJ1-5; D uncertain. Germline CDR1 is SNHLY and CDR2 is FYNNEI. The CDR3 length is 13 residues. The V end was cut by 7 bases, the J end by 0 bases, with 7 bases between.

The chain joins TRBV4-2 to TRBJ2-6, with D tentatively TRBD1 (5 bases). The ends were cut back, 7 bases at V and 2 bases at J, with 15 bases in the middle. The CDR3 consists of 16 residues. Germline V lookup: CDR1 LGHNA, CDR2 YNFKEQ. The CDR3 nucleotides read TGTGCCAGCAACGGACAAAGCAACCCTGGGGCCAACGTCCTGACTTTC. It encodes CASNGQSNPGANVLTF.

This clone has only one observation. The chain recombines TRBV5-8 with TRBJ2-3; 9 bases match TRBD2. This CDR3 contains 17 residues. Unmatched junction bases numbered 13, after V lost 4 bases and J lost 4 bases. CDR1 and CDR2 (germline): SGHTS, YDEGEE. CDR3 loop: CASSMGMAGGLSDTQYF. The CDR3 coding sequence is TGTGCCAGCAGCATGGGCATGGCGGGAGGGCTTTCAGATACGCAGTATTTT.

The V gene is TRBV29-1, the J gene TRBJ2-7; 7 bases line up with TRBD1. Germline CDR1 is SQVTM and CDR2 is ANQGSEA. The CDR3 length is 13 residues. The V and J ends lost 7 bases and 1 base, in that order; junction bases with no gene match: 7. The CDR3 loop is CSAMTGWSYEQYF. The CDR3 nucleotides are TGCAGCGCCATGACAGGGTGGTCCTACGAGCAGTACTTC.

The chain employs TRBV4-3 and TRBJ2-3; D is undetermined. V was clipped by 0 bases and J by 4 bases, with 20 bases between them. This CDR3 has 18 amino acids. The germline CDR1 and CDR2 sequences are LGHNA and YSLEER. The CDR3 nucleotides are TGCGCCAGCAGCCAAGATTGGGTGGGCCCAACCAACGCAGATACGCAGTATTTT. This codes for CASSQDWVGPTNADTQYF.

The CDR3 DNA sequence: TGTGCCACCCGGGAATCCGGGACAGGGAATTCTTTCTTT. Translating it yields CATRESGTGNSFF. The chain has TRBV28 and TRBJ1-1, with 9 bases identical to TRBD1. Per germline, CDR1 MDHEN and CDR2 SYDVKM. The CDR3 totals 13 residues. The V and J ends lost 10 bases and 12 bases, in that order; junction bases with no gene match: 15.

The chain couples TRBV7-7 to TRBJ2-3; D ambiguous. Germline V lookup: CDR1 SSHAT, CDR2 FNYEAQ (reference sequence). This CDR3 has 14 residues. V was trimmed by 3 bases and J by 5 bases, leaving 12 bases between them. CDR3 region: CASSFTEARDTQYF. The CDR3 DNA follows: TGTGCCAGCAGCTTTACGGAAGCGCGAGATACGCAGTATTTT.

V and J are TRBV6-1 and TRBJ2-7, with D perhaps TRBD1 (5 bases). Trimming cost V 6 bases and J 4 bases, with 13 bases left between them. The CDR3 has 13 residues. The germline V gene encodes CDR1 MNHNS and CDR2 SASEGT. CDR3 nucleotides: TGTGCCAGCAGGGACACGGTGGCTTACGAGCAGTACTTC. It codes for CASRDTVAYEQYF.

This chain joins TRBV28 and TRBJ1-1, with D possibly TRBD1 on 6 matching bases. Looked up from germline, CDR1 is MDHEN and CDR2 is SYDVKM. The CDR3 spans 15 residues. The V and J ends lost 3 bases and 1 base respectively, with 12 bases between them. The CDR3: CASSFSYRENTEAFF. CDR3 nucleotides: TGTGCCAGCAGTTTTAGTTACAGGGAGAACACTGAAGCTTTCTTT.

V is TRBV5-1 and J is TRBJ2-7; 8 bases are shared with TRBD2. V lost 4 bases, J lost 1 base, and 1 base stayed unmatched. CDR3 length equals 13 residues. CDR1 is SGHRS, CDR2 YFSETQ, per germline. CDR3 coding DNA: TGCGCCAGCAGCCCGGGGGGGTCCTACGAGCAGTACTTC. It codes for CASSPGGSYEQYF.

Points on this clone: The junction departs from the called germline gene at one end, perhaps through a read error. The chain carries TRBV5-1 and TRBJ1-2; D unclear. The CDR3 runs 13 residues. CDR1 and CDR2 from the germline V gene are SGHRS and YFSETQ. The CDR3 loop is CASSLASVDGYTF. The DNA of the CDR3 is TGCGCCAGCAGTTTGGCCTCGGTGGATGGCTACACCTTC.

CDR3 residues: CASSWTDQGLSDEQYF. CDR3 DNA: TGTGCCAGCAGCTGGACCGACCAGGGTTTATCGGACGAGCAGTACTTC. The chain recombines TRBV11-2 with TRBJ2-7, with a weak D call TRBD1 (5 bases). The V end lost 4 bases, the J end lost 5 bases, and 21 bases lay between the germline ends. The germline V gene encodes CDR1 SGHAT and CDR2 FQNNGV. The CDR3 extends over 16 amino acids.